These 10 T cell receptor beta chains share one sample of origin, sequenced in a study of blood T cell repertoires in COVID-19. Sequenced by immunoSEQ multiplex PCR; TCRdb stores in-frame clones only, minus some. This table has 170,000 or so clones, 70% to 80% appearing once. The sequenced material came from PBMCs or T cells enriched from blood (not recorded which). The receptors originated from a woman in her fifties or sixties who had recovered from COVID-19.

CDR3: CASSVPLFGANVLTF. CDR3 nucleotide sequence: TGTGCCAGCAGCGTCCCCCTTTTTGGGGCCAACGTCCTGACTTTC. The gene calls are TRBV9 and TRBJ2-6; no definite D call. The germline V and J ends were trimmed by 2 bases and 3 bases, with 9 bases remaining between them. From germline, CDR1 is SGDLS and CDR2 YYNGEE. The CDR3 sequence is 15 residues long.

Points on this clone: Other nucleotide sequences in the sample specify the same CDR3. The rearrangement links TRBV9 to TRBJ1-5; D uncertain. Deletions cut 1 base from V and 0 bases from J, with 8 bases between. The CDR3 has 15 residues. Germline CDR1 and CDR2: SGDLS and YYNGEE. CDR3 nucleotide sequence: TGTGCCAGCAGCGTATCCGGGGATAGCAATCAGCCCCAGCATTTT. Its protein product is CASSVSGDSNQPQHF. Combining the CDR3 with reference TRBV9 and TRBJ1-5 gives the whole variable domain DSGVTQTPKHLITATGQRVTLRCSPRSGDLSVYWYQQSLDQGLQFLIQYYNGEERAKGNILERFSAQQFPDLHSELNLSSLELGDSALYFCASSVSGDSNQPQHFGDGTRLSIL.

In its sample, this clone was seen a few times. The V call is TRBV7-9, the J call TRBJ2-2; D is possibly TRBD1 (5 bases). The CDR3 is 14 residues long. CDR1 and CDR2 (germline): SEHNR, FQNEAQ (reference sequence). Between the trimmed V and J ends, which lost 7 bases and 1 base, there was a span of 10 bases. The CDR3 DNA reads TGTGCCAGCAAGCCCCAGGGGAACACCGGGGAGCTGTTTTTT. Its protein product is CASKPQGNTGELFF. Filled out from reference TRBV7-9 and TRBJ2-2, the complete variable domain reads DTGVSQNPRHKITKRGQNVTFRCDPISEHNRLYWYRQTLGQGPEFLTYFQNEAQLEKSRLLSDRFSAERPKGSFSTLEIQRTEQGDSAMYLCASKPQGNTGELFFGEGSRLTVL.

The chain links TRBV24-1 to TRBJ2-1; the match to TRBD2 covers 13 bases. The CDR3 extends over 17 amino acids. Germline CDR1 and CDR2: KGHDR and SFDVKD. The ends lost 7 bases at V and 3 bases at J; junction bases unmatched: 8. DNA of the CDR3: TGTGCCACCAGCGGACTAGCGGGAGATGGGAACTACAATGAGCAGTTCTTC. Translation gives CATSGLAGDGNYNEQFF.

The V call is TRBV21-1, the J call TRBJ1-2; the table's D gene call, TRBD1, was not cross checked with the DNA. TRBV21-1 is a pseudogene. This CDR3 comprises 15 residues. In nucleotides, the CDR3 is TGTGCCAGCAGCACAAGCCCGGGACAGGGTTATGGCTACACCTTC. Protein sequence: CASSTSPGQGYGYTF.

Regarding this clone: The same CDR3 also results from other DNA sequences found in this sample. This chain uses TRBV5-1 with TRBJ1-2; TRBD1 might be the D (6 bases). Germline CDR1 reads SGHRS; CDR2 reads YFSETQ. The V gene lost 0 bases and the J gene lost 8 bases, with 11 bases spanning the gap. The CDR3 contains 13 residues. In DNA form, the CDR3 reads TGCGCCAGCAGCTTGGAACAGGGCAGCGGCTACACCTTC. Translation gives CASSLEQGSGYTF.

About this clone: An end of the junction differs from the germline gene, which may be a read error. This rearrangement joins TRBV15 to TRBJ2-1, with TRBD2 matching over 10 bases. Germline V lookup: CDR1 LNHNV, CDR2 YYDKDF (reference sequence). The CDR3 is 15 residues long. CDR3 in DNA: TGTGCCACCAGCGCCTCCGGGACTAGCGTTACCGGGGTGCTCTTC. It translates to CATSASGTSVTGVLF. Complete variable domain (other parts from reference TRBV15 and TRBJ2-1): DAMVIQNPRYQVTQFGKPVTLSCSQTLNHNVMYWYQQKSSQAPKLLFHYYDKDFNNEADTPDNFQSRRPNTSFCFLDIRSPGLGDTAMYLCATSASGTSVTGVLFGPGTRLTVL.

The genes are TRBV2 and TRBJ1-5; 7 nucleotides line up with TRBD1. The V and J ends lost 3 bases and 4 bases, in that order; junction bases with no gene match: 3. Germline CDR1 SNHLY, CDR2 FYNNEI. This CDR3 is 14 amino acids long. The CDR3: CASSDRDRNQPQHF. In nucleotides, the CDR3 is TGTGCCAGCAGTGATCGGGACAGAAATCAGCCCCAGCATTTT.

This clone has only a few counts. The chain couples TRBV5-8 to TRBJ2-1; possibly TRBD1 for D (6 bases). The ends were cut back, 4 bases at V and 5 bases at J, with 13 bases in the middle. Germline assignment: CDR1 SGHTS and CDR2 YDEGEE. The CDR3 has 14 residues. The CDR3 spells CASSGRTEHNEQFF. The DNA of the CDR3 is TGTGCCAGCAGCGGCAGGACAGAGCACAATGAGCAGTTCTTC.

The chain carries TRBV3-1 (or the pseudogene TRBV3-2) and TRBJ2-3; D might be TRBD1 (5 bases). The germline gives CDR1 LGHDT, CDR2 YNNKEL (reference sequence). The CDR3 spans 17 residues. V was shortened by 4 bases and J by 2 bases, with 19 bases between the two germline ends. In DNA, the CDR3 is TGTGCCAGCAGCCCCTTGATCTTAGTGGGGCCCACAGATACGCAGTATTTT. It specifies CASSPLILVGPTDTQYF.